The rows below give T cell receptor beta chains drawn from one sample of a study of blood T cell repertoires in COVID-19. Assay used: immunoSEQ multiplex PCR; TCRdb lists only in-frame clones, some missing. In the table there are fewer than 300,000 clones, 70% to 90% of which are singletons. Sequencing was done on a sample of peripheral blood. These TCRs come from a woman between 45 and 65 years old with acute or convalescent COVID-19. The CDR3 runs from the conserved cysteine through the conserved F or W. D genes are given only for firm matches. Clone size is given for some rows only: seen once, a few or many times, or a class if the clone is expanded.

v_call	j_call	d_call	cdr3_length	clone_size	cdr3_aa	cdr3_nt
TRBV7-6	TRBJ2-7	-	16	few	CASSLAFYRDSYEQYF	TGTGCCAGCAGCTTAGCATTTTACAGGGACTCCTACGAGCAGTACTTC
TRBV7-9	TRBJ1-2	TRBD1	14	-	CASSYAGGSGGYTF	TGTGCCAGCAGTTACGCAGGGGGCTCGGGCGGCTACACCTTC
TRBV9	TRBJ2-1	-	11	-	CASSVWAEQFF	TGTGCCAGCAGCGTGTGGGCTGAGCAGTTCTTC
TRBV19	TRBJ2-7	TRBD1	14	-	CASRMTGTKYEQYF	TGTGCCAGTAGGATGACAGGGACCAAATACGAGCAGTACTTC
TRBV5-1	TRBJ2-3	TRBD2	15	-	CASSLVGLAGDTQYF	TGCGCCAGCAGCTTGGTGGGACTAGCGGGAGATACGCAGTATTTT
TRBV3-1/TRBV3-2	TRBJ2-7	TRBD2	17	-	CASSQDHPRLAGYEQYF	TGTGCCAGCAGCCAAGATCACCCACGACTAGCGGGCTACGAGCAGTACTTC
TRBV5-5	TRBJ2-7	-	15	few	CASSFPGSHSYEQYF	TGTGCCAGCAGCTTTCCCGGGAGTCACTCCTACGAGCAGTACTTC
TRBV5-5	TRBJ1-1	-	14	-	CASSLVRVGGEAFF	TGTGCCAGCAGCTTGGTGCGGGTCGGGGGTGAAGCTTTCTTT
TRBV28	TRBJ2-7	-	13	-	CASSLLSAYEQYF	TGTGCCAGCAGTTTACTGTCCGCCTACGAGCAGTACTTC
TRBV28	TRBJ1-6	-	14	-	CASSISGANSPLHF	TGTGCCAGCAGTATTTCCGGTGCTAATTCACCCCTCCACTTT
TRBV24-1	TRBJ1-1	TRBD1	13	-	CATSDLHRGEAFF	TGTGCCACCAGTGATCTTCACAGGGGGGAAGCTTTCTTT
TRBV7-3	TRBJ2-5	-	15	-	CASSPAGSTGETQYF	TGTGCCAGCAGCCCCGCTGGCAGCACGGGGGAGACCCAGTACTTC
TRBV7-3	TRBJ1-3	TRBD1	14	once	CASKQGTGGNTIYF	TGTGCCAGCAAGCAAGGGACAGGAGGAAACACCATATATTTT
TRBV2	TRBJ2-3	TRBD2	14	-	CASPRSGTTDTQYF	TGTGCCAGCCCTCGGAGCGGGACCACAGATACGCAGTATTTT
TRBV5-4	TRBJ2-7	-	13	-	CASSFGTRNEQYF	TGTGCCAGCAGCTTTGGGACTCGGAACGAGCAGTACTTC
TRBV11-2	TRBJ1-4	-	14	-	CASSLTALNEKLFF	TGTGCCAGCAGCCTGACAGCACTTAATGAAAAACTGTTTTTT
TRBV7-2	TRBJ2-3	-	14	many	CASSPLVGVDTQYF	TGTGCCAGCAGCCCCCTAGTTGGTGTAGATACGCAGTATTTT
TRBV5-1	TRBJ1-1	-	13	-	CASRRDGHTEAFF	TGCGCCAGCAGGCGGGACGGACACACTGAAGCTTTCTTT
TRBV15	TRBJ2-2	TRBD1	17	-	CATSRDQGGEGSGELFF	TGTGCCACCAGCAGAGACCAAGGGGGCGAAGGCTCCGGGGAGCTGTTTTTT
TRBV6-5	TRBJ2-7	TRBD2	15	-	CASSYVAGGPNEQYF	TGTGCCAGCAGTTATGTCGCGGGAGGGCCAAACGAGCAGTACTTC
TRBV19	TRBJ2-2	-	16	-	CASSTITPTNTGELFF	TGTGCCAGTAGTACCATTACACCGACGAACACCGGGGAGCTGTTTTTT
TRBV11-2	TRBJ2-3	-	16	-	CASSPLPRGSKDTQYF	TGTGCCAGCAGCCCACTACCCAGGGGAAGCAAAGATACGCAGTATTTT
TRBV5-6	TRBJ1-1	-	15	-	CASSLGRGSLTEAFF	TGTGCCAGCAGCTTGGGGAGGGGTTCCCTCACTGAAGCTTTCTTT
TRBV9	TRBJ2-6	-	19	-	CASSPRQPGRGSGANVLTF	TGTGCCAGCAGCCCCCGACAGCCGGGTAGAGGCTCTGGGGCCAACGTCCTGACTTTC
TRBV7-9	TRBJ2-7	-	15	-	CASSLTGLGSYEQYF	TGTGCCAGCAGCTTAACGGGACTGGGATCCTACGAGCAGTACTTC
TRBV7-9	TRBJ2-2	-	17	-	CASSSGLPLTNTGELFF	TGTGCCAGCAGCTCCGGACTACCGCTTACGAACACCGGGGAGCTGTTTTTT
TRBV9	TRBJ2-7	-	12	once	CASSVGEAEQYF	TGTGCCAGCAGCGTAGGTGAGGCCGAGCAGTACTTC
TRBV28	TRBJ2-1	-	12	-	CASSLSDSHQFF	TGTGCCAGCAGTTTATCTGACTCCCACCAGTTCTTC
TRBV7-8	TRBJ2-2	-	17	-	CASSLLPLRVGTGELFF	TGTGCCAGCAGCTTATTACCCCTACGGGTTGGCACCGGGGAGCTGTTTTTT
TRBV19	TRBJ2-1	TRBD2	15	-	CASSRAGGPRDEQFF	TGTGCCAGTAGCAGAGCGGGAGGGCCTAGAGATGAGCAGTTCTTC
TRBV3-1/TRBV3-2	TRBJ2-7	-	15	-	CASSQTRGSSYEQYF	TGTGCCAGCAGCCAAACGAGGGGGAGCTCCTACGAGCAGTACTTC
TRBV4-2	TRBJ2-3	TRBD2	15	-	CASSQELAGVDTQYF	TGTGCCAGCAGCCAAGAACTAGCGGGAGTGGATACGCAGTATTTT
TRBV12-5	TRBJ2-3	-	16	once	CASGLIVGAFTDTQYF	TGTGCTAGTGGTTTGATTGTGGGAGCCTTTACAGATACGCAGTATTTT